This entry lists 21 T cell receptor beta chains sequenced from one sample in a study of tumor-infiltrating lymphocytes in oesophageal squamous cell carcinoma. TCRdb recomputed calls from the PCR reads with MiXCR, one row per CDR3 protein. The repertoire includes just under 20,000 distinct CDR3 sequences, roughly two fifths of them detected once, and approximately 20% sits in the top ten. The material sequenced was esophageal tumor tissue. Every receptor here comes from a male donor with esophageal squamous cell carcinoma.

Many counts were recorded for this clonotype. The conserved final phenylalanine or tryptophan is absent from the CDR3, which likely points to a read error. It is unclear where the CDR3 begins or ends on the DNA, so no DNA is shown, and the CDR3 is as TCRdb lists it. J is TRBJ2-7 and V is TRBV6-1; the D call of TRBD1 is as the table states it, not checked on the DNA. The CDR3 numbers 17 amino acids, ends counted. Germline CDR1 reads MNHNS; CDR2 reads SASEGT. CDR3: CASRNRDSLVDGYTFGS.

Points on this clonotype: This likely comes from a read error, as the CDR3 has no conserved phenylalanine or tryptophan at its end. The limits of the CDR3 on the DNA are not certain, so only TCRdb's listed CDR3 is given. Here the CDR3 reads CASSLEGQLNYGYTFGS. This chain uses TRBV7-3 with TRBJ2-7; the table gives TRBD1 as D, unverified against the DNA. Including both end residues, the CDR3 is 17 amino acids long. Germline V lookup: CDR1 SGHTA, CDR2 FQGTGA.

Written as DNA, the CDR3 is TGTGCCAGCAGCTTCATTCTGACTAGCGGGAGGGCCAACGAGCAGTACTTC. Amino acids: CASSFILTSGRANEQYF. The chain has TRBV7-8 and TRBJ2-1; TRBD2 aligns across 14 bases. The last part of the DNA fits TRBJ2-7 better; the J call may be wrong. The germline gives CDR1 SGHVS, CDR2 FQNEAQ. The CDR3 runs 17 residues.

DNA of the CDR3: TGTGCCAGCCTGAAGGTAGCGGAAAACAATGAGCAGTTCTTC. As protein: CASLKVAENNEQFF. This chain joins TRBV7-4 and TRBJ2-1; a weak D match, TRBD2 (6 bases). Trimming left V 8 bases short and J 5 bases short, with 16 bases between. The CDR3 spans 14 residues. Per germline, CDR1 SGHVT and CDR2 SQSDAQ.

The V and J genes are TRBV4-1 and TRBJ2-1; the match to TRBD1 covers 8 bases. TRBJ2-7 explains the end of the DNA better; the J call may be wrong. Germline CDR1 and CDR2: MGHRA and YSYEKL. This CDR3 is built from 14 residues. This chain's CDR3 is CASSLRTGSYEQYF. The CDR3 DNA follows: TGCGCCAGCAGCCTAAGGACAGGGTCCTACGAGCAGTACTTC.

This sequence joins TRBV7-4 and TRBJ2-3, with 9 bases aligning to TRBD1. Germline V CDR1 and CDR2: SGHVT, SQSDAQ. This CDR3 is built from 15 residues. V shed 5 bases, J shed 8 bases, and the junction held 11 bases outside the gene matches. The DNA for the CDR3 is TGTGCCAGCAGCCTACAGGGGGCAAAGCGAGGTACGCAGTATTTT. Residues: CASSLQGAKRGTQYF.

This clonotype occurred many times. V gene TRBV14 combines with J gene TRBJ2-5; the D is unclear. Trimming took 4 bases from V and 2 from J, leaving 8 bases between them. There are 13 residues in the CDR3. Germline V gene sequence: CDR1 SGHDN, CDR2 FVKESK. For the CDR3, the DNA is TGTGCCAGCAGCCGGTCACTACAAGAGACCCAGTACTTC. It translates to CASSRSLQETQYF.

The chain recombines TRBV5-3 with TRBJ1-6, with TRBD1 matching over 7 bases. TRBV5-3 is recorded as an ORF, its role being uncertain. The CDR3 consists of 14 residues. The V and J ends lost 8 bases and 7 bases, in that order; junction bases with no gene match: 9. CDR3 in amino acids: CASSEDRQNSPLHF. The CDR3 bases are TGTGCCAGCTCAGAGGACAGGCAAAATTCACCCCTCCACTTT.

CDR3 sequence (DNA): TGCGCCAGCAGCGGGGACAACCACAATGAGCAGTACTTC. Protein product: CASSGDNHNEQYF. The chain combines TRBV5-1 with TRBJ2-1; the D gene is possibly TRBD1 (6 bases). Judging by the DNA end, TRBJ2-7 fits better; the J call may be wrong. CDR1 and CDR2 from the germline V gene are SGHRS and YFSETQ. This CDR3 has 13 residues.

This chain links TRBV7-2 with TRBJ2-7; D is perhaps TRBD1 or TRBD2 (5 bases each). The J call is doubtful: the DNA matches TRBJ2-5 better. There are 15 residues in the CDR3. From germline, CDR1 is SGHTA and CDR2 FQGNSA. CDR3 in amino acids: CASSLGAGNKETQYF. As DNA, the CDR3 is TGTGCCAGCAGTCTCGGGGCAGGCAATAAAGAGACCCAGTACTTC.

This chain connects TRBV29-1 to TRBJ2-5, with D perhaps TRBD1 (6 bases). The end of the DNA aligns better with TRBJ2-1, so the J call may be wrong. The CDR3 consists of 16 residues. Germline V CDR1 and CDR2: SQVTM, ANQGSEA. The CDR3 here is CSVEDPDRSSYNEQFF. CDR3 in DNA: TGCAGCGTTGAAGATCCGGACAGAAGCTCCTACAATGAGCAGTTCTTC.

In its sample, this clonotype was seen many times. The chain links TRBV11-2 to TRBJ2-7; 8 nucleotides line up with TRBD1. Germline V gene lookup returns CDR1 SGHAT and CDR2 FQNNGV. With 3 bases clipped from V and 4 bases from J, the junction kept 5 bases outside the gene matches. This CDR3 comprises 14 residues. CDR3 region: CASSLGTGLYEQYF. DNA for the CDR3: TGTGCCAGCAGCTTGGGGACAGGCCTTTACGAGCAGTACTTC.

This clonotype appeared many times. The chain has TRBV7-2 and TRBJ2-3, with 14 bases fitting TRBD2. V lost 5 bases to trimming and J lost 6 bases; unmatched junction nucleotides: 10. The germline CDR1 and CDR2 sequences are SGHTA and FQGNSA. The CDR3 length is 17 residues. This CDR3 is CASSKKTSGGVRDTQYF. As DNA, the CDR3 is TGTGCCAGCAGCAAAAAGACTAGCGGGGGGGTTCGGGATACGCAGTATTTT.

By share of the sample, this clonotype is medium-sized. The genes are TRBV7-2 and TRBJ2-3; D is perhaps TRBD2 (5 bases). This CDR3 contains 13 residues. The germline V gene has CDR1 SGHTA and CDR2 FQGNSA. V shed 5 bases and J shed 6 bases, with 12 bases lying between them. DNA for the CDR3: TGTGCCAGCAGCCCTGGACTGGAGGATACGCAGTATTTT. It yields the protein CASSPGLEDTQYF. The full variable domain, in which reference TRBV7-2 and TRBJ2-3 provide the parts outside the CDR3, is GAGVSQSPSNKVTEKGKDVELRCDPISGHTALYWYRQSLGQGLEFLIYFQGNSAPDKSGLPSDRFSAERTGGSVSTLTIQRTQQEDSAVYLCASSPGLEDTQYFGPGTRLTVL.

By proportion, this clonotype is medium-sized. The rearrangement links TRBV27 to TRBJ1-2; TRBD1 matches at 9 bases. The CDR3 loop spans 14 amino acids. Germline V gene data show CDR1 as MNHEY and CDR2 as SMNVEV (reference sequence). V trimming: 7 bases; J trimming: 3 bases; junction bases outside the gene matches: 6. For the CDR3, the DNA is TGTGCCAGCAAAGGGACAGGGTGGGACTATGGCTACACCTTC. It specifies CASKGTGWDYGYTF.

V usage is TRBV19 and J usage is TRBJ2-5; D might be TRBD1 (6 bases). The CDR3 spans 14 residues. The germline V gene encodes CDR1 LNHDA and CDR2 SQIVND (reference sequence). Trimming pared 3 bases from V and 1 base from J, leaving 9 bases between. The CDR3 sequence: CASSIGQLQETQYF. The CDR3 DNA is TGTGCCAGTAGTATTGGACAGCTCCAAGAGACCCAGTACTTC.

This clonotype is medium-sized within its sample. J is TRBJ1-1 and V is TRBV6-1, with unresolved D. The CDR3 extends over 14 amino acids. Per germline, CDR1 MNHNS and CDR2 SASEGT. Trimming shortened V by 5 bases and J by 5 bases, and 15 bases separated the two germline ends. DNA for the CDR3: TGTGCCAGCAGTCCACTCCCCCTTGGGACTGAAGCTTTCTTT. This codes for CASSPLPLGTEAFF.

This clonotype was recorded many times. V gene TRBV6-4 combines with J gene TRBJ2-7, with 10 nucleotides matching TRBD2. The CDR3 sequence is 17 residues long. Unmatched junction bases numbered 14, after V lost 2 bases and J lost 7 bases. Looked up from germline, CDR1 is MRHNA and CDR2 is SNTAGT. CDR3 sequence: CASSDPGKRGGQEEQYF. DNA for the CDR3: TGTGCCAGCAGTGACCCGGGCAAGCGGGGGGGCCAGGAAGAGCAGTACTTC.

Comment on this clonotype: The CDR3 does not end in the conserved phenylalanine or tryptophan, so this is likely a read error. The limits of the CDR3 on the DNA are not certain, so only TCRdb's listed CDR3 is given. This sequence joins TRBV28 and TRBJ2-5; the listed D gene, TRBD1, was not tested against the DNA. Germline assignment: CDR1 MDHEN and CDR2 SYDVKM. The CDR3 length is 17 residues, termini included. CDR3 amino acids: CASSAQGGHNYGYTFGS.

This clonotype showed up many times. The rearrangement links TRBV5-1 to TRBJ2-1; a weak D match, TRBD2 (7 bases). The CDR3 is 15 amino acids. Germline lookup yields CDR1 SGHRS and CDR2 YFSETQ. The germline V and J ends were trimmed by 5 bases and 7 bases, with 19 bases remaining between them. For the CDR3, the DNA is TGCGCCAGCAGTCTGGGGGGGCGGGGTAGGAATGAGCAGTTCTTC. Encoded protein: CASSLGGRGRNEQFF.

Comments on this clonotype: One end of the junction is discordant with germline, which a read error may explain. V is TRBV7-3 and J is TRBJ2-6; D gene uncertain. Germline CDR1 and CDR2: SGHTA and FQGTGA. The CDR3 totals 18 residues. CDR3 sequence reads: CASGKAGNIGSGTNVLTF. DNA for the CDR3: TGTGCCAGCGGGAAAGCTGGAAATATCGGCTCTGGGACCAACGTCCTGACTTTC.